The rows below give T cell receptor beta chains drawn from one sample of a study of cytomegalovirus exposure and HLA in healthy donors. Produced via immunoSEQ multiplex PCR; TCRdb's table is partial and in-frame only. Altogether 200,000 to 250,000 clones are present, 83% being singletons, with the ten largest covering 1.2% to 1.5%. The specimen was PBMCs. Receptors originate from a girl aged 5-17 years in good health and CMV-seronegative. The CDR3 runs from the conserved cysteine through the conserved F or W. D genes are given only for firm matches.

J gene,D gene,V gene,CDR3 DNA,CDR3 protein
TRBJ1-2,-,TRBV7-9,TGTGCCAGCAGCCCATACAGGGATGGCTACACCTTC,CASSPYRDGYTF
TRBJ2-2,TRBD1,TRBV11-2,TGTGCCAGCAGCTTAGCCCCCGGGACAGATCTGAACACCGGGGAGCTGTTTTTT,CASSLAPGTDLNTGELFF
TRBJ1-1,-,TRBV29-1,TGCAGCGTTTCACCGCATAACATGAACACTGAAGCTTTCTTT,CSVSPHNMNTEAFF
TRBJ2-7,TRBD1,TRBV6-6,TGTGCCAGCAGTCCCATACAGCAGGGGGCCACCTACGAGCAGTACTTC,CASSPIQQGATYEQYF
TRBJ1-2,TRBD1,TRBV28,TGTGCCAGCACCACGGGAAGGGGGCGGGGGGGTGAGGACTATGGCTACACCTTC,CASTTGRGRGGEDYGYTF
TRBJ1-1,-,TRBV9,TGTGCCAGCACAGGCGGGGTGCACACTGAAGCTTTCTTT,CASTGGVHTEAFF
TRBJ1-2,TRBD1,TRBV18,TGTGCCAGCTCACCATTGAAACTAAGGGGACAGGATGTCGGCTATGGCTACACCTTC,CASSPLKLRGQDVGYGYTF
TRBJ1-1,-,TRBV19,TGTGCCAGTAGCACAGGGTCGGGAACTGAAGCTTTCTTT,CASSTGSGTEAFF
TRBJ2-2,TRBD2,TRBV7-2,TGTGCCAGCAGCGTAAGGATGACTAGCACTAACACCGGGGAGCTGTTTTTT,CASSVRMTSTNTGELFF
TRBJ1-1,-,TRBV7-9,TGTGCCAGCAGCTTAGAAGGGACAAGGGCTTTCTTT,CASSLEGTRAFF
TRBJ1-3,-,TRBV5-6,TGTGCCAGCAGCTTGGTAGGCGGAAACTCTGGAAACACCATATATTTT,CASSLVGGNSGNTIYF
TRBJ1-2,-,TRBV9,TGTGCCAGCAGCGTAGAGCCCGTCGTAGGGGGCTATGGCTACACCTTC,CASSVEPVVGGYGYTF
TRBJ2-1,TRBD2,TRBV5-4,TGTGCCAGCAGCCCTGGCGGGGGGCCCCCCAATGAGCAGTTCTTC,CASSPGGGPPNEQFF
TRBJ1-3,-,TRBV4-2,TGTGCCAGCAGCCAAGATCGGGGGGGGATAAAAAATATTAGGTATTTT,CASSQDRGGIKNIRYF